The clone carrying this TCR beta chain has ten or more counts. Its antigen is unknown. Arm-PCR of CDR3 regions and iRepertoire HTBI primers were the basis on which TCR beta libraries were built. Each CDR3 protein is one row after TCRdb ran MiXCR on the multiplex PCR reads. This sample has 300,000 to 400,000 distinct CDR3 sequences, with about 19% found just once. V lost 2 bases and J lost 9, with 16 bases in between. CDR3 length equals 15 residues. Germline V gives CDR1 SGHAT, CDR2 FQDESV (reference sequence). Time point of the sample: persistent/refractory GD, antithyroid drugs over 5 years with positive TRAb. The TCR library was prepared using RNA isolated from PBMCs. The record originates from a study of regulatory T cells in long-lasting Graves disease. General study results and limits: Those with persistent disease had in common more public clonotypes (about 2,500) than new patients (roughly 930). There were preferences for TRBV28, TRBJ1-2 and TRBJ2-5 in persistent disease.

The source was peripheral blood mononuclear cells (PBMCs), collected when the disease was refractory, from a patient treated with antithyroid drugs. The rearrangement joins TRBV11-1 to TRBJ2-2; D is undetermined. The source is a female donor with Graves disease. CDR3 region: CASSLIVGDPRELFF. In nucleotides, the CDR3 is TGTGCCAGCAGCTTAATCGTAGGTGACCCCCGGGAGCTGTTTTTT.